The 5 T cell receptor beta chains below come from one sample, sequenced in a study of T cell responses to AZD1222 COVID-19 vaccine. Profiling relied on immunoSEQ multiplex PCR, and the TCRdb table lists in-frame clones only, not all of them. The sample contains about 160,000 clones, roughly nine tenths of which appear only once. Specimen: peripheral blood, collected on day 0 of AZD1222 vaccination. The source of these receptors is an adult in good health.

CDR3 nucleotides: TGTGCCACCAGTCCCCAGGACACTTACATCTACGAGCAGTACTTC. It encodes CATSPQDTYIYEQYF. J is TRBJ2-7 and V is TRBV15; the D gene is possibly TRBD1 (5 bases). Deletions cut 6 bases from V and 3 bases from J, with 18 bases between. Germline assignment: CDR1 LNHNV and CDR2 YYDKDF (reference sequence). The CDR3 spans 15 residues. Variable domain in full (rest from reference TRBV15 and TRBJ2-7): DAMVIQNPRYQVTQFGKPVTLSCSQTLNHNVMYWYQQKSSQAPKLLFHYYDKDFNNEADTPDNFQSRRPNTSFCFLDIRSPGLGDTAMYLCATSPQDTYIYEQYFGPGTRLTVT.

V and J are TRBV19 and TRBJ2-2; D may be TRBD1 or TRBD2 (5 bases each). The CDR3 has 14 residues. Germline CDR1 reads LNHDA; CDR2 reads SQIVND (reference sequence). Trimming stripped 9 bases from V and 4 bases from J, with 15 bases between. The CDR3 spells CASNRDGGTGELFF. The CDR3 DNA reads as TGTGCCAGCAACCGGGACGGCGGCACCGGGGAGCTGTTTTTT.

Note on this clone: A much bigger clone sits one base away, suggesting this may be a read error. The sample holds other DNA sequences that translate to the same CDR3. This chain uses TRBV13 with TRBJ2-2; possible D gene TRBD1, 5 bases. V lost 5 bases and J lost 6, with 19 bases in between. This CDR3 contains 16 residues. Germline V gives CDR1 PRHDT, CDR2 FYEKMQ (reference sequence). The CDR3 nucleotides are TGTGCCAGCAGCGGACATAGGGATGGCCAGGCCGGGGAGCTGTTTTTT. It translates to CASSGHRDGQAGELFF.

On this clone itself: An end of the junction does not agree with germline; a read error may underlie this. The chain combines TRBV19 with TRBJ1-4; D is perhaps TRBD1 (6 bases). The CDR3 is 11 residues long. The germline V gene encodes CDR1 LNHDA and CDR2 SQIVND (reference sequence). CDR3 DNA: TGTGCCAGTAGTAACAGACAGGCCTTCCTATTT. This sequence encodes CASSNRQAFLF.

The CDR3 nucleotides are TGTGCCAGCAGCCCCACAATAGGGGGCAATGAGCAGTTCTTC. Residues: CASSPTIGGNEQFF. The rearrangement links TRBV7-3 to TRBJ2-1; a weak D match, TRBD1 (6 bases). The CDR3 runs 14 residues. V lost 5 bases, J lost 6 bases, and 14 bases lay in between. Germline CDR1 is SGHTA and CDR2 is FQGTGA.